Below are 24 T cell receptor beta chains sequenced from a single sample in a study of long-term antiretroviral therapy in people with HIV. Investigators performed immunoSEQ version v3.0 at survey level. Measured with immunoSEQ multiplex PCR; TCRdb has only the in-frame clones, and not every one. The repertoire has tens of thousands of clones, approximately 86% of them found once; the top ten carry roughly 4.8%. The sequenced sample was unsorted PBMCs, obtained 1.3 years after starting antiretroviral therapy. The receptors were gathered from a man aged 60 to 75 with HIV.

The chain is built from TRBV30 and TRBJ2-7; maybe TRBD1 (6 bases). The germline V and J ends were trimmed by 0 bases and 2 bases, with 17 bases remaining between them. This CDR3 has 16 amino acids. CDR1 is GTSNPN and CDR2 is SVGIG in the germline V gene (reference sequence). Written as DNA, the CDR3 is TGTGCCTGGAGTGTAAAGGGGGACATTATAACCTACGAGCAGTACTTC. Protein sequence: CAWSVKGDIITYEQYF.

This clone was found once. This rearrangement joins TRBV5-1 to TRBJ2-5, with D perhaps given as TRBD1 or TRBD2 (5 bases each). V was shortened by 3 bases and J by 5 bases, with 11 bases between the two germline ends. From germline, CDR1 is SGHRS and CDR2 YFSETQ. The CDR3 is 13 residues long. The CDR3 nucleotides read TGCGCCAGCAGCTCCGGGACCGGGGAGACCCAGTACTTC. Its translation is CASSSGTGETQYF.

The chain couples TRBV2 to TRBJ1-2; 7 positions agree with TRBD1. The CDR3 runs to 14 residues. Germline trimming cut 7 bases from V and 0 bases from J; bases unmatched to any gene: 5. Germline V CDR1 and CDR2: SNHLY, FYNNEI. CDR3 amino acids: CASMLTGPNYGYTF. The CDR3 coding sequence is TGTGCCAGCATGCTGACAGGGCCTAACTATGGCTACACCTTC.

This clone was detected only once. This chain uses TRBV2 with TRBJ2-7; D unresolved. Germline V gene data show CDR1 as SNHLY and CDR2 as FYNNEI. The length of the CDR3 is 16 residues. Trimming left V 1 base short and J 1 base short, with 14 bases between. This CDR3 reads CASSEDDIKLSYEQYF. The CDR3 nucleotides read TGTGCCAGCAGTGAAGACGACATCAAACTATCCTACGAGCAGTACTTC.

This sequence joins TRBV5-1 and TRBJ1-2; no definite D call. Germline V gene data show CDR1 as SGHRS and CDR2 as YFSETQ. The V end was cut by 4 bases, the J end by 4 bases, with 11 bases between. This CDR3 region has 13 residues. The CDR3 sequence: CASSLDATYGYTF. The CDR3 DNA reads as TGCGCCAGCAGCCTCGACGCCACCTATGGCTACACCTTC.

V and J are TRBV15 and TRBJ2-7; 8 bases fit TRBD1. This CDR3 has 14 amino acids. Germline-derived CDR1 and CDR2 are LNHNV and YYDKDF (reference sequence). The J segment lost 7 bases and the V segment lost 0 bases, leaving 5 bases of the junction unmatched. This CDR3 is CATSRDLGTGEQYF. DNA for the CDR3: TGTGCCACCAGCAGAGATTTGGGGACAGGAGAGCAGTACTTC.

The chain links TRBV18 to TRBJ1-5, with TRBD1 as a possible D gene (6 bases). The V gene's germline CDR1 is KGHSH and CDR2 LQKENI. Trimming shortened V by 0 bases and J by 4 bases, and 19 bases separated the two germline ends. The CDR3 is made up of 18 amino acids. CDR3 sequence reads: CASSPPNFRTGTNQPQHF. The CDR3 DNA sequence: TGTGCCAGCTCACCACCTAACTTCCGGACGGGGACAAATCAGCCCCAGCATTTT.

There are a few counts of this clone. Here the CDR3 DNA reads TGCGCCAGCAGCTTGGAGTGGTTCCCGGGGGCCAATGAGCAGTTCTTC. This codes for CASSLEWFPGANEQFF. The V and J genes are TRBV5-1 and TRBJ2-1; TRBD1 or TRBD2 may be the D gene (6 bases each). Germline V gene sequence: CDR1 SGHRS, CDR2 YFSETQ. This CDR3 comprises 16 residues. V gave up 0 bases and J gave up 6 bases, with 16 bases separating them. Filled out from reference TRBV5-1 and TRBJ2-1, the complete variable domain reads KAGVTQTPRYLIKTRGQQVTLSCSPISGHRSVSWYQQTPGQGLQFLFEYFSETQRNKGNFPGRFSGRQFSNSRSEMNVSTLELGDSALYLCASSLEWFPGANEQFFGPGTRLTVL.

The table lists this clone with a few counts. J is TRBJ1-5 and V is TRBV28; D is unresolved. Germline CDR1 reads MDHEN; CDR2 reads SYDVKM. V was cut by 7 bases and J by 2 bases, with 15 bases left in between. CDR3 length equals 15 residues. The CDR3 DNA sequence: TGTGCCAGCAAGGTCCAGGCGGATGGCAATCAGCCCCAGCATTTT. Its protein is CASKVQADGNQPQHF.

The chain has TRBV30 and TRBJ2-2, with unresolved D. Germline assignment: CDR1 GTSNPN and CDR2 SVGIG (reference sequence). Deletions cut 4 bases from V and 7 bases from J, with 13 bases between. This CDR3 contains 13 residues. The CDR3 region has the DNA TGTGCCTGGACCTCTCTGGCGGTCGGGGAGCTGTTTTTT. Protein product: CAWTSLAVGELFF. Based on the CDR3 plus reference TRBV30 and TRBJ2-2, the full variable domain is SQTIHQWPATLVQPVGSPLSLECTVEGTSNPNLYWYRQAAGRGLQLLFYSVGIGQISSEVPQNLSASRPQDRQFILSSKKLLLSDSGFYLCAWTSLAVGELFFGEGSRLTVL.

CDR3 bases: TGTGCCAGCAGTGTAGACCCCACGAGCTCCTACGAGCAGTACTTC. Protein sequence: CASSVDPTSSYEQYF. The rearrangement links TRBV2 to TRBJ2-7; unclear D gene. The germline gives CDR1 SNHLY, CDR2 FYNNEI. The V end was cut by 4 bases, the J end by 0 bases, with 13 bases between. This CDR3 comprises 15 residues.

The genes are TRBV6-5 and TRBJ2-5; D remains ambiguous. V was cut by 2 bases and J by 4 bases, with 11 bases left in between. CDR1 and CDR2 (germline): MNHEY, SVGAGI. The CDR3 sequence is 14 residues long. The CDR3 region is CASSYETDGETQYF. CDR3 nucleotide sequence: TGTGCCAGCAGTTACGAAACCGACGGAGAGACCCAGTACTTC.

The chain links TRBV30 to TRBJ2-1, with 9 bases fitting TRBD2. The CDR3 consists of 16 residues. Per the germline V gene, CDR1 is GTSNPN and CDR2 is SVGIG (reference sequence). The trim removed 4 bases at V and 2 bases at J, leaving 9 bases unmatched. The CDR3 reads CAWISYSGGAYNEQFF. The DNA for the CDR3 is TGTGCCTGGATTTCCTATAGCGGGGGCGCCTACAATGAGCAGTTCTTC.

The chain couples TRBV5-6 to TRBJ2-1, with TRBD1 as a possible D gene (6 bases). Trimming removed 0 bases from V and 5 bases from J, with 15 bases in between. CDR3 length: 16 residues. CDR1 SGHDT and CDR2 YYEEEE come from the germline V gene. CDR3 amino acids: CASSLGLWDINNEQFF. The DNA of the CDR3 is TGTGCCAGCAGCTTGGGCCTTTGGGACATAAACAATGAGCAGTTCTTC.

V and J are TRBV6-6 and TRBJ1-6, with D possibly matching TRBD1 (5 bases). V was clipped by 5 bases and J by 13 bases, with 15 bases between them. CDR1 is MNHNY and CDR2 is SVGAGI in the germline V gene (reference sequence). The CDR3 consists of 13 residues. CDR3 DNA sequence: TGTGCCAGCAGTAAGGACATTATCGGGCCCCTCCACTTT. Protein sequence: CASSKDIIGPLHF.

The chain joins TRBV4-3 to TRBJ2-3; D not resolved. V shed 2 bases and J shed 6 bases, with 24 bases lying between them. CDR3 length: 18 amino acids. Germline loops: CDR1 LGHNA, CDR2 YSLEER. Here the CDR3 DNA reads TGCGCCAGCAGCCAAAGGCCTATCAATCCCCCGGGCCGTGATACGCAGTATTTT. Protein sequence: CASSQRPINPPGRDTQYF.

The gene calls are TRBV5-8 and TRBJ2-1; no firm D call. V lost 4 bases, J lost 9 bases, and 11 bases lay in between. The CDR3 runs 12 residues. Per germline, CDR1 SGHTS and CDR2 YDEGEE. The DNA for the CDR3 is TGTGCCAGCAGCATCGAGTTGGGTGAGCAGTTCTTC. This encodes CASSIELGEQFF. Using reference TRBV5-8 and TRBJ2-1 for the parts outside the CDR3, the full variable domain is EAGVTQSPTHLIKTRGQQATLRCSPISGHTSVYWYQQALGLGLQFLLWYDEGEERNRGNFPPRFSGRQFPNYSSELNVNALELEDSALYLCASSIELGEQFFGPGTRLTVL.

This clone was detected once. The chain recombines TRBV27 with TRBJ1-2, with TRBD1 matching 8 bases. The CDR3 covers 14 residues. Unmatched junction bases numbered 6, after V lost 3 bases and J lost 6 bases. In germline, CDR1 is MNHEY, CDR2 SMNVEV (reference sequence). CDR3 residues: CASSFSGTGHGYTF. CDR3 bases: TGTGCCAGCAGTTTTAGTGGGACAGGTCATGGCTACACCTTC.

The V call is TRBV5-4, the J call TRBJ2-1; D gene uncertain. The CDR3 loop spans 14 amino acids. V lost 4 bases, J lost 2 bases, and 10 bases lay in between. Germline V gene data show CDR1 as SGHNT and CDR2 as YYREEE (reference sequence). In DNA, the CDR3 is TGTGCCAGCAGCGGTGCCGTCGCCTACAATGAGCAGTTCTTC. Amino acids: CASSGAVAYNEQFF.

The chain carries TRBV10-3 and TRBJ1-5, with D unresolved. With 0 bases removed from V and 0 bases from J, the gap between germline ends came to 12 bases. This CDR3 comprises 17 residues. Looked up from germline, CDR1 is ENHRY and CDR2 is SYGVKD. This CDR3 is CAISESIGEYSNQPQHF. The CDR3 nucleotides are TGTGCCATCAGTGAGTCGATTGGGGAGTATAGCAATCAGCCCCAGCATTTT.

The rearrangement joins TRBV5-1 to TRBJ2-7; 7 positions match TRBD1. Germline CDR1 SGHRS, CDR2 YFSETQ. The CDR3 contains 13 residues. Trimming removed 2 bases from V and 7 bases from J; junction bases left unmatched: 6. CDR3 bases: TGCGCCAGCAGCTTCGACAGGGAAGGAGAGCAGTACTTC. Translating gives CASSFDREGEQYF.

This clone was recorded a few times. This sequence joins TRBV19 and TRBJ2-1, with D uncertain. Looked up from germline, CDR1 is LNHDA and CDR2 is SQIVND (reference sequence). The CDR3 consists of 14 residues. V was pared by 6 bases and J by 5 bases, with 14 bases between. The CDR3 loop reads CASSQFVADNEQFF. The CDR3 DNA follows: TGTGCCAGTAGCCAATTCGTTGCCGACAATGAGCAGTTCTTC.

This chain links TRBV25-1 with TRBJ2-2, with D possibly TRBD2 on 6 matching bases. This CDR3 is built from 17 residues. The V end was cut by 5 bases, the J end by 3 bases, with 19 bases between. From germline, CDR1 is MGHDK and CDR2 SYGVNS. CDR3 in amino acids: CASSPRGGAGYTGELFF. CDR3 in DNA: TGTGCCAGCAGTCCGCGGGGCGGGGCGGGATACACCGGGGAGCTGTTTTTT.

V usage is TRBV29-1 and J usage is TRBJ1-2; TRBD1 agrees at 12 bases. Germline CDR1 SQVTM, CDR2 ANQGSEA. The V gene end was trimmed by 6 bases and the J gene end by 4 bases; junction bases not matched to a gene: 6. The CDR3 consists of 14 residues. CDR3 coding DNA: TGCAGCGTGGACGGGGGACAGGGGGCCTATGGCTACACCTTC. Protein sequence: CSVDGGQGAYGYTF.